The rows below give T cell receptor beta chains drawn from one sample of a study of T cell responses to AZD1222 COVID-19 vaccine. Assay: immunoSEQ multiplex PCR; the TCRdb copy retains only in-frame clones and omits some. The sample records approximately 100,000 clones, around 91% being singletons. The source was peripheral blood, collected on day 0 of AZD1222 vaccination. The receptors stem from an adult in good health. Both conserved end residues are part of each CDR3. Fields, in order: V gene, J gene, D gene, clone size, CDR3 DNA, CDR3 protein. A D gene is named only where the DNA matches it firmly. For some rows the clone size is stated as once, few or many, or as a class when expanded; others skip it.

v_gene: TRBV2
j_gene: TRBJ1-2
d_gene: -
abundance: once
CDR3nt: TGTGCCAGCAGTGGTCCCCTAAGTGATGGCTACACCTTC
CDR3aa: CASSGPLSDGYTF

v_gene: TRBV15
j_gene: TRBJ2-5
d_gene: -
abundance: -
CDR3nt: TGTGCCACCAGCAGAACCCAGAAAGTGGAGACCCAGTACTTC
CDR3aa: CATSRTQKVETQYF

v_gene: TRBV2
j_gene: TRBJ1-1
d_gene: -
abundance: -
CDR3nt: TGTGCCAGCAGGGACACCAACACTGAAGCTTTCTTT
CDR3aa: CASRDTNTEAFF

v_gene: TRBV7-2
j_gene: TRBJ1-5
d_gene: -
abundance: -
CDR3nt: TGTGCCAGCAGCTTAGTTGCAGGAGATAGCAATCAGCCCCAGCATTTT
CDR3aa: CASSLVAGDSNQPQHF

v_gene: TRBV2
j_gene: TRBJ2-2
d_gene: TRBD2
abundance: -
CDR3nt: TGTGCCAGCAGAGGGACTAGGAACACCGGGGAGCTGTTTTTT
CDR3aa: CASRGTRNTGELFF

v_gene: TRBV3-1/TRBV3-2
j_gene: TRBJ2-7
d_gene: -
abundance: few
CDR3nt: TGTGCCAGCGCGGGGCTTTCCGGGGGTTACGAGCAGTACTTC
CDR3aa: CASAGLSGGYEQYF

v_gene: TRBV7-9
j_gene: TRBJ1-4
d_gene: -
abundance: -
CDR3nt: TGTGCCAGCAGCTTATGGGAGGGCGACGAAAAACTGTTTTTT
CDR3aa: CASSLWEGDEKLFF

v_gene: TRBV5-4
j_gene: TRBJ2-1
d_gene: -
abundance: once
CDR3nt: TGTGCCAGCAAAAGTTCTGGGGGGGCGAGCTCCTACAATGAGCAGTTCTTC
CDR3aa: CASKSSGGASSYNEQFF

v_gene: TRBV19
j_gene: TRBJ1-5
d_gene: -
abundance: -
CDR3nt: TGTGCCAGTAGCCCCGGCCGGACCGGGCAGCCCCAGCATTTT
CDR3aa: CASSPGRTGQPQHF

v_gene: TRBV6-6
j_gene: TRBJ1-1
d_gene: TRBD1
abundance: -
CDR3nt: TGTGCCAGCAGGAAATCAGGGGGCGATACTGAAGCTTTCTTT
CDR3aa: CASRKSGGDTEAFF

v_gene: TRBV7-3
j_gene: TRBJ1-2
d_gene: -
abundance: -
CDR3nt: TGTGCCAGCAGCTTAGGACAGTCGTATGGCTACACCTTC
CDR3aa: CASSLGQSYGYTF

v_gene: TRBV27
j_gene: TRBJ2-1
d_gene: TRBD1
abundance: -
CDR3nt: TGTGCCAGCACTCCTCTTCTGGGACAGGGAATGGAGCAGTTCTTC
CDR3aa: CASTPLLGQGMEQFF

v_gene: TRBV7-9
j_gene: TRBJ1-5
d_gene: -
abundance: -
CDR3nt: TGTGCCAGCAGCCCCCCCGGGCCCCCGCAGCCCCAGCATTTT
CDR3aa: CASSPPGPPQPQHF

v_gene: TRBV7-8
j_gene: TRBJ1-1
d_gene: -
abundance: few
CDR3nt: TGTGCCAGCAGCTTAGAATTCCCATTGGCGGCTTTCTTT
CDR3aa: CASSLEFPLAAFF

v_gene: TRBV5-1
j_gene: TRBJ1-1
d_gene: -
abundance: once
CDR3nt: TGCGCCAGCAGTCGGACCAGTAGCATGAACACTGAAGCTTTCTTT
CDR3aa: CASSRTSSMNTEAFF

v_gene: TRBV3-1/TRBV3-2
j_gene: TRBJ2-5
d_gene: -
abundance: -
CDR3nt: TGTGCCAGCAGCCAAGGCTCAGCGGCAGGGGAAGAGACCCAGTACTTC
CDR3aa: CASSQGSAAGEETQYF